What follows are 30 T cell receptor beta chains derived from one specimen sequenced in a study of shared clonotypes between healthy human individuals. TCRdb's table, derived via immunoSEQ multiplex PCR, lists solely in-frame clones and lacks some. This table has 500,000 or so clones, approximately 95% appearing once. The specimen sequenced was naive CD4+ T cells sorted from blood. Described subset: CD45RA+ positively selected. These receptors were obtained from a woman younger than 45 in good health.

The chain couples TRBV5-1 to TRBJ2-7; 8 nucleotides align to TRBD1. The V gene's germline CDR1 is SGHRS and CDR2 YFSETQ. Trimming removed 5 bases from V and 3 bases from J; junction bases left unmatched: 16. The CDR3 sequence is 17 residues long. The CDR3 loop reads CASRRTGSPLQNYEQYF. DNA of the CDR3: TGCGCCAGCAGACGGACAGGGAGCCCCTTACAAAACTACGAGCAGTACTTC. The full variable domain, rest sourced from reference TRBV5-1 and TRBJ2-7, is KAGVTQTPRYLIKTRGQQVTLSCSPISGHRSVSWYQQTPGQGLQFLFEYFSETQRNKGNFPGRFSGRQFSNSRSEMNVSTLELGDSALYLCASRRTGSPLQNYEQYFGPGTRLTVT.

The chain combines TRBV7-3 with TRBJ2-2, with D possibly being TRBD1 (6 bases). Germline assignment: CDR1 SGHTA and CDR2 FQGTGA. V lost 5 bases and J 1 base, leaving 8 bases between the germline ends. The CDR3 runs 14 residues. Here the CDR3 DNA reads TGTGCCAGCAGCGTAGGGGGGAACACCGGGGAGCTGTTTTTT. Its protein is CASSVGGNTGELFF. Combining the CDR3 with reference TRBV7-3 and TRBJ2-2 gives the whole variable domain GAGVSQTPSNKVTEKGKYVELRCDPISGHTALYWYRQSLGQGPEFLIYFQGTGAADDSGLPNDRFFAVRPEGSVSTLKIQRTERGDSAVYLCASSVGGNTGELFFGEGSRLTVL.

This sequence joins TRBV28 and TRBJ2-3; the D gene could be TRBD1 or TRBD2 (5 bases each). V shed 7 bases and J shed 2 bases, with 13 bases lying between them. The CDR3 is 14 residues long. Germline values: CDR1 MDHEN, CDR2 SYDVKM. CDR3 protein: CASNEGMDTDTQYF. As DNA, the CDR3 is TGTGCCAGCAACGAGGGGATGGACACAGATACGCAGTATTTT.

Here the CDR3 reads CASSFPARLAEKETQYF. CDR3 sequence (DNA): TGTGCCAGCAGTTTTCCCGCCCGACTAGCGGAGAAAGAGACCCAGTACTTC. V is TRBV28 and J is TRBJ2-5; 9 bases line up with TRBD2. The CDR3 has 17 residues. After removal of 3 bases from V and 3 bases from J, the junction contained 11 bases not matched to a gene. The germline CDR1 and CDR2 sequences are MDHEN and SYDVKM.

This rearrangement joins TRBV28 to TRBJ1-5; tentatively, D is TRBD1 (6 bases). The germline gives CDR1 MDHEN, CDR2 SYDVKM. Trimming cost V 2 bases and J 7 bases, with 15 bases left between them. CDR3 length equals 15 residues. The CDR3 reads CASSLNGQSSQPQHF. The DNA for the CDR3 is TGTGCCAGCAGTTTAAACGGACAGAGCAGCCAGCCCCAGCATTTT.

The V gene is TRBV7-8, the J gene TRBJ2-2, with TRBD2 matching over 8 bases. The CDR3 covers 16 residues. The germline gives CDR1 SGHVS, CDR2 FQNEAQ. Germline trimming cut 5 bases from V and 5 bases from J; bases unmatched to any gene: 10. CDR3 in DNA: TGTGCCAGCAGCCGCAATAGCGGGAAGGGAACCGGGGAGCTGTTTTTT. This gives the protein CASSRNSGKGTGELFF. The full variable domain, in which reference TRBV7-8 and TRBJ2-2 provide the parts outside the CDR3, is GAGVSQSPRYKVAKRGQDVALRCDPISGHVSLFWYQQALGQGPEFLTYFQNEAQLDKSGLPSDRFFAERPEGSVSTLKIQRTQQEDSAVYLCASSRNSGKGTGELFFGEGSRLTVL.

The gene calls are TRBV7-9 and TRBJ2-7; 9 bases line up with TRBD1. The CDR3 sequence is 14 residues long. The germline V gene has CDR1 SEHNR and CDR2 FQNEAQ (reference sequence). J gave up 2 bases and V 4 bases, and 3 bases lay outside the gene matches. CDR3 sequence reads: CASSWDRAPYEQYF. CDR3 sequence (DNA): TGTGCCAGCAGCTGGGACAGGGCCCCCTACGAGCAGTACTTC.

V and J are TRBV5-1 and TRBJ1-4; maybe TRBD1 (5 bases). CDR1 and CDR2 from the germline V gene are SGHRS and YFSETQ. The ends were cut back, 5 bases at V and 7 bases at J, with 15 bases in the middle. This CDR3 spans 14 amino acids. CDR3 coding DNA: TGCGCCAGCAGTCCCGCCGGGACGGCTGAAAAACTGTTTTTT. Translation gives CASSPAGTAEKLFF. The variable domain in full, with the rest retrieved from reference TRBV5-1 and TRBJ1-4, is KAGVTQTPRYLIKTRGQQVTLSCSPISGHRSVSWYQQTPGQGLQFLFEYFSETQRNKGNFPGRFSGRQFSNSRSEMNVSTLELGDSALYLCASSPAGTAEKLFFGSGTQLSVL.

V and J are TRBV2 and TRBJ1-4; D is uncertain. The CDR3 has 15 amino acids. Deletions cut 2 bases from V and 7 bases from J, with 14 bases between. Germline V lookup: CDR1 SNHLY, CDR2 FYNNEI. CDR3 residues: CASSEIGFLGEKLFF. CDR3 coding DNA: TGTGCCAGCAGTGAAATTGGGTTCTTGGGTGAAAAACTGTTTTTT. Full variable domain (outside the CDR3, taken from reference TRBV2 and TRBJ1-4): EPEVTQTPSHQVTQMGQEVILRCVPISNHLYFYWYRQILGQKVEFLVSFYNNEISEKSEIFDDQFSVERPDGSNFTLKIRSTKLEDSAMYFCASSEIGFLGEKLFFGSGTQLSVL.

CDR3 protein: CASSIVAGEQFF. The CDR3 DNA is TGTGCCAGTAGTATAGTAGCGGGAGAGCAGTTCTTC. The chain joins TRBV19 to TRBJ2-1, with 8 bases fitting TRBD2. V gave up 1 base and J gave up 10 bases; unmatched junction bases: 0. Germline V gene data show CDR1 as LNHDA and CDR2 as SQIVND (reference sequence). The CDR3 runs 12 residues.

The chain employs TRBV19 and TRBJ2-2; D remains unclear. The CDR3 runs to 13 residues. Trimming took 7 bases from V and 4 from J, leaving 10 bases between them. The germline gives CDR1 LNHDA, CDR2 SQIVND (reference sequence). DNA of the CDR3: TGTGCCAGTAACGGCTTGGGCACCGGGGAGCTGTTTTTT. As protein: CASNGLGTGELFF.

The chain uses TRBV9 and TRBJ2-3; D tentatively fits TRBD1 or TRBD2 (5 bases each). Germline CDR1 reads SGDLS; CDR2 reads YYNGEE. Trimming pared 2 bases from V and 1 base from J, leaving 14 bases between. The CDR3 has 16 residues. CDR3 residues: CASSVQGERGTDTQYF. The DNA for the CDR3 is TGTGCCAGCAGCGTCCAAGGGGAGAGAGGCACAGATACGCAGTATTTT.

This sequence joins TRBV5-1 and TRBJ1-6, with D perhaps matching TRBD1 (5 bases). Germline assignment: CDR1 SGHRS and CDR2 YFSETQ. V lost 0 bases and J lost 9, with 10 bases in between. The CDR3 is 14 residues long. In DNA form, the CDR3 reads TGCGCCAGCAGCTTGGGGCAGGGAAGTTCACCCCTCCACTTT. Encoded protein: CASSLGQGSSPLHF.

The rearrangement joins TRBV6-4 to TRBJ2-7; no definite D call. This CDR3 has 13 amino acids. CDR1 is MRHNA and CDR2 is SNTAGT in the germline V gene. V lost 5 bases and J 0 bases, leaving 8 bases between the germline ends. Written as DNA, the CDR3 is TGTGCCAGCAGTCAGGTAGGCTCCTACGAGCAGTACTTC. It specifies CASSQVGSYEQYF.

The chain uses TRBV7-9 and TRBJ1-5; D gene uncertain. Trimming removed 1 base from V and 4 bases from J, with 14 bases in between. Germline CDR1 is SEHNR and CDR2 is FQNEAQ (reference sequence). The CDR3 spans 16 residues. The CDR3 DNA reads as TGTGCCAGCAGCTTAGGTGGAGGCGGACGGAATCAGCCCCAGCATTTT. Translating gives CASSLGGGGRNQPQHF.

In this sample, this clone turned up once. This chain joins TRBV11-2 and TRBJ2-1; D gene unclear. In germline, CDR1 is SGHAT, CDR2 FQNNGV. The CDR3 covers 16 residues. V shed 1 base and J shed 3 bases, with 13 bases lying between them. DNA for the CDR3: TGTGCCAGCAGCTTAGGGCGACTGTGGGACTACAATGAGCAGTTCTTC. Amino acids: CASSLGRLWDYNEQFF.

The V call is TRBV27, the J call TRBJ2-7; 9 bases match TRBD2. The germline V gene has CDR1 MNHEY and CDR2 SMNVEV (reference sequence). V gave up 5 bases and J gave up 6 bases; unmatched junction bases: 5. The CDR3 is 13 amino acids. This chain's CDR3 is CASSAAGGREQYF. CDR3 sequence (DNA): TGTGCCAGCAGTGCGGCGGGAGGGCGCGAGCAGTACTTC.

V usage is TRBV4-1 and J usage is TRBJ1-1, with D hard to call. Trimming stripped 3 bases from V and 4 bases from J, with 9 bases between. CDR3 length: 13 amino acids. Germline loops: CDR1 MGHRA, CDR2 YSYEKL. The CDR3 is CASSQGYATEAFF. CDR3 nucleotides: TGCGCCAGCAGCCAGGGATACGCCACTGAAGCTTTCTTT.

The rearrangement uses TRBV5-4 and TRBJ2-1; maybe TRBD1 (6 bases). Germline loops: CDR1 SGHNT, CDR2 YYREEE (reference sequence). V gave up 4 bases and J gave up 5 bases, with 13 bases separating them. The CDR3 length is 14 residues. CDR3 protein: CASSKDSLNNEQFF. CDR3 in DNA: TGTGCCAGCAGCAAGGACAGTTTGAACAATGAGCAGTTCTTC.

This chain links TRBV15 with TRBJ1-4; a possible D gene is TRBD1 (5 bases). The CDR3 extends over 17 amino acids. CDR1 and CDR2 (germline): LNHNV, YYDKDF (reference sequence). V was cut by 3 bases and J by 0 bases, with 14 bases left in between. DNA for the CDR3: TGTGCCACCAGCAGGGGGTCGACAGAAACAACTAATGAAAAACTGTTTTTT. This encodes CATSRGSTETTNEKLFF. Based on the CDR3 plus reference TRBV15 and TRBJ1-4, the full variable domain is DAMVIQNPRYQVTQFGKPVTLSCSQTLNHNVMYWYQQKSSQAPKLLFHYYDKDFNNEADTPDNFQSRRPNTSFCFLDIRSPGLGDTAMYLCATSRGSTETTNEKLFFGSGTQLSVL.

The CDR3 nucleotides are TGTGCCAGTAGTATCATCCATCAACAGGCGGGCGAGCAGTACTTC. Translated: CASSIIHQQAGEQYF. The chain couples TRBV19 to TRBJ2-7; D may be TRBD1 or TRBD2 (5 bases each). Germline loops: CDR1 LNHDA, CDR2 SQIVND (reference sequence). V was cut by 3 bases and J by 6 bases, with 18 bases left in between. The length of the CDR3 is 15 residues.

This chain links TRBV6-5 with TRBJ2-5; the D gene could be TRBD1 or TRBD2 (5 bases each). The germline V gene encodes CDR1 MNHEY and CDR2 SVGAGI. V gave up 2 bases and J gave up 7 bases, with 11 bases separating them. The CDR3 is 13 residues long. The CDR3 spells CASSYGPGGTQYF. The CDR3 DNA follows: TGTGCCAGCAGTTACGGCCCTGGGGGGACCCAGTACTTC.

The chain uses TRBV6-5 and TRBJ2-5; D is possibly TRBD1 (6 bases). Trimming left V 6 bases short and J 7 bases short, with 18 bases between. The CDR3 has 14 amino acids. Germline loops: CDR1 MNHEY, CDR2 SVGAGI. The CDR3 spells CASRETGPRGTQYF. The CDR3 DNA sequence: TGTGCCAGCAGGGAGACAGGCCCGCGTGGGACCCAGTACTTC.

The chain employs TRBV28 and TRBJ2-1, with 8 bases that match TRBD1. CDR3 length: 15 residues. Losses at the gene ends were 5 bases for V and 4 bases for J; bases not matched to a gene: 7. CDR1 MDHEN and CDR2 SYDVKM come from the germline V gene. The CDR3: CASSPRDRFYNEQFF. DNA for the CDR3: TGTGCCAGCAGTCCCCGGGACAGGTTTTACAATGAGCAGTTCTTC. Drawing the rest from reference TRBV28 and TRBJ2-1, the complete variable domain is DVKVTQSSRYLVKRTGEKVFLECVQDMDHENMFWYRQDPGLGLRLIYFSYDVKMKEKGDIPEGYSVSREKKERFSLILESASTNQTSMYLCASSPRDRFYNEQFFGPGTRLTVL.

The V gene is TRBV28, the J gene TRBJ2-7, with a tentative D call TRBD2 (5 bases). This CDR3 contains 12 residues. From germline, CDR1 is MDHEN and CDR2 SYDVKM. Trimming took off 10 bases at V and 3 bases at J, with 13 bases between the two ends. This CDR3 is CATRLTGYEQYF. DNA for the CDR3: TGTGCCACTAGACTAACCGGCTACGAGCAGTACTTC.

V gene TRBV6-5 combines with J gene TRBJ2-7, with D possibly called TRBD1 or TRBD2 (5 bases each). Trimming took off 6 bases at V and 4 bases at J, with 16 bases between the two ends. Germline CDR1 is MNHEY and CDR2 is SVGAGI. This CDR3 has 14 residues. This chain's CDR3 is CASSAPGPPYEQYF. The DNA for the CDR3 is TGTGCCAGCAGCGCTCCGGGACCTCCTTACGAGCAGTACTTC.

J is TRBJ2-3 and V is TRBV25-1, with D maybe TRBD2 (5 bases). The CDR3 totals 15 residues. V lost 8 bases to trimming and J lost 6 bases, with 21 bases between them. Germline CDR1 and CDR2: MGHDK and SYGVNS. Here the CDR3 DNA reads TGTGCCAGCGGCTTCGGACTTGATTCGGTCGATACGCAGTATTTT. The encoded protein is CASGFGLDSVDTQYF.

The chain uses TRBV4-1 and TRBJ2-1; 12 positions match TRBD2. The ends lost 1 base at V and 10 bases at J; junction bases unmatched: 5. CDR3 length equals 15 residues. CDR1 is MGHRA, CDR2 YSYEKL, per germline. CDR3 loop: CASSQGRTSGNEQFF. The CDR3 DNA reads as TGCGCCAGCAGCCAAGGGCGGACTAGCGGGAACGAGCAGTTCTTC.

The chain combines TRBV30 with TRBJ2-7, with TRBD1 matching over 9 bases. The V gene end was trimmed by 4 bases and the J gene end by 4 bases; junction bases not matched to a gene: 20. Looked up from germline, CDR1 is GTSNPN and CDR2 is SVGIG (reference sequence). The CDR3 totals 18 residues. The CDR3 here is CAWNRGLEKMLIPYEQYF. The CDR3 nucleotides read TGTGCCTGGAACAGGGGGCTCGAGAAAATGCTGATTCCATACGAGCAGTACTTC.

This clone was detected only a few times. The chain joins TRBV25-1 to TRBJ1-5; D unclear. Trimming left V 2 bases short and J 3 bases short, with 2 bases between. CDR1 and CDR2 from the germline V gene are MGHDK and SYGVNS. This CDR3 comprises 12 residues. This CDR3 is CASSEPNQPQHF. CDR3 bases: TGTGCCAGCAGTGAACCCAATCAGCCCCAGCATTTT.